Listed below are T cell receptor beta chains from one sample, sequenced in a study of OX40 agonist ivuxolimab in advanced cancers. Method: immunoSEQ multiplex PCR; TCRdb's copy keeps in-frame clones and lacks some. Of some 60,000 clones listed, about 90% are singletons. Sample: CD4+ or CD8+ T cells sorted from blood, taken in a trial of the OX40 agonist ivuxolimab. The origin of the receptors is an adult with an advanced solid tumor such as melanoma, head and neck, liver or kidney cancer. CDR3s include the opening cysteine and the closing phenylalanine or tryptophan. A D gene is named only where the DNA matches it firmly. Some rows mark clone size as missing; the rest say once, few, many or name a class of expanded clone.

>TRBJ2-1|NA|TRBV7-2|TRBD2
CASSSSGTRVYNEQFF
TGTGCCAGCAGCTCTTCCGGGACTAGGGTCTACAATGAGCAGTTCTTC
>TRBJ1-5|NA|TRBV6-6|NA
CASSHGQGGNQPQHF
TGTGCCAGCAGTCACGGGCAGGGAGGCAATCAGCCCCAGCATTTT
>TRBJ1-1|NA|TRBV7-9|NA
CASSSRTAMNTEAFF
TGTGCCAGCAGCTCTAGGACAGCAATGAACACTGAAGCTTTCTTT
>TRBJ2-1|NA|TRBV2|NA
CASSQQWGVNEQFF
TGTGCCAGCAGCCAACAGTGGGGTGTAAATGAGCAGTTCTTC
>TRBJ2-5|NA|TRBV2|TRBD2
CASSVGLAGIVETQYF
TGTGCCAGCAGTGTAGGGCTAGCGGGAATCGTAGAGACCCAGTACTTC
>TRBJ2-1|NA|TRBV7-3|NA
CASSPTGGKLFEQFF
TGTGCCAGCAGCCCCACGGGCGGGAAACTTTTTGAGCAGTTCTTC
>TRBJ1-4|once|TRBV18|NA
CASRHGDGNEKLFF
TGTGCCAGCCGCCATGGGGACGGTAATGAAAAACTGTTTTTT
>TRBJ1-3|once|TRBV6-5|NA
CASSYSRGSGNTIYF
TGTGCCAGCAGTTACTCTCGGGGAAGCGGAAACACCATATATTTT
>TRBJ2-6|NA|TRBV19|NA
CASRAHGDPDSGANVLTF
TGTGCCAGTAGGGCCCATGGGGACCCCGACTCTGGGGCCAACGTCCTGACTTTC
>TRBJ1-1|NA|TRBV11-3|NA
CASSSHTGNTEAFF
TGTGCCAGCAGTTCACACACAGGGAACACTGAAGCTTTCTTT
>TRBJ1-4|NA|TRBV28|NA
CASRSGGILANEKLFF
TGTGCCAGCAGGAGCGGCGGGATCTTGGCTAATGAAAAACTGTTTTTT
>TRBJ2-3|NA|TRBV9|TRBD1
CASSFRTGDGDTQYF
TGTGCCAGCAGCTTCCGGACAGGGGACGGGGATACGCAGTATTTT
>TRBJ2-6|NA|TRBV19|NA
CASNKVDAGANVLTF
TGTGCCAGTAATAAAGTGGACGCTGGGGCCAACGTCCTGACTTTC
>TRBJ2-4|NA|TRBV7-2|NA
CASLGAGQNIQYF
TGTGCCAGCTTGGGCGCAGGTCAAAACATTCAGTACTTC
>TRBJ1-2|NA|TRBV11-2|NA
CASSSERGRNYGYTF
TGTGCCAGCAGCTCTGAGCGCGGCAGAAACTATGGCTACACCTTC
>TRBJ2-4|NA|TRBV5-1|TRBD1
CASSLGPTGAPIQYF
TGTGCCAGCAGCTTGGGGCCGACAGGGGCGCCTATTCAGTACTTC
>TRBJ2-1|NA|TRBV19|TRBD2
CASSRGYNEQFF
TGTGCCAGCTCGCGGGGGTACAATGAGCAGTTCTTC
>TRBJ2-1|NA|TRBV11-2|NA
CASSLVRGSGEQFF
TGTGCCAGCAGCTTAGTGCGGGGCTCTGGTGAGCAGTTCTTC
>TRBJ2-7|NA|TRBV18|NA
CATSGGFAYEQYF
TGTGCCACCTCCGGAGGATTTGCCTACGAGCAGTACTTC
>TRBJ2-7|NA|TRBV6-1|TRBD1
CASSEPSGRGYEQYF
TGTGCCAGCAGTGAACCCTCGGGCAGGGGGTACGAGCAGTACTTC
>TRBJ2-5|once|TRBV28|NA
CASRSRGSAEQGPMETQYF
TGTGCCAGCAGGTCAAGAGGGTCCGCGGAACAGGGCCCTATGGAGACCCAGTACTTC
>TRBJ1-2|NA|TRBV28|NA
CASSLENYGYTF
TGTGCCAGCAGTTTGGAAAACTATGGCTACACCTTC
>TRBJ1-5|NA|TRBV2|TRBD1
CASSAYRGNYQPQHF
TGTGCCAGCAGTGCCTACAGGGGAAACTATCAGCCCCAGCATTTT
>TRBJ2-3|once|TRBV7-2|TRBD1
CASQELQGDTQYF
TGTGCCAGCCAAGAATTACAGGGGGATACGCAGTATTTT
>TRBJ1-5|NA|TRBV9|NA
CASSPGPKTYQPQHF
TGTGCCAGCAGCCCCGGACCGAAGACCTATCAGCCCCAGCATTTT
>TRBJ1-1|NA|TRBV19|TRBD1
CASSMRGRGRGNTEAFF
TGTGCCAGTAGTATGAGGGGCAGGGGGCGCGGGAACACTGAAGCTTTCTTT
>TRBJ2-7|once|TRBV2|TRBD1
CASRHPGQTYEQYF
TGTGCCAGCAGACATCCGGGACAGACCTACGAGCAGTACTTC
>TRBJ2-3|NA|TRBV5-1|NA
CASTHTDTQYF
TGCGCCAGCACCCACACAGATACGCAGTATTTT
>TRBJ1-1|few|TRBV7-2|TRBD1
CASSPNRGLGMNTEAFF
TGTGCCAGCAGCCCAAACAGGGGGCTCGGCATGAACACTGAAGCTTTCTTT
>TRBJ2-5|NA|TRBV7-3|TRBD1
CASSPDRGIGETQYF
TGTGCCAGCAGCCCCGACAGGGGTATAGGGGAGACCCAGTACTTC
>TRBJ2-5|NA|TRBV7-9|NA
CASSFFGGIQTQYF
TGTGCCAGCAGCTTTTTTGGAGGAATTCAGACCCAGTACTTC
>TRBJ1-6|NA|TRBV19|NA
CASSTGSASSYNSPLHF
TGTGCCAGTAGTACCGGGTCCGCGAGCTCCTATAATTCACCCCTCCACTTT
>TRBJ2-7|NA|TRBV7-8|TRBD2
CASSGTSGSYEQYF
TGTGCCAGCAGCGGGACTAGCGGGAGCTACGAGCAGTACTTC
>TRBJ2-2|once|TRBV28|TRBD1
CASKDGTGNTGELFF
TGTGCCAGCAAAGACGGGACAGGGAACACCGGGGAGCTGTTTTTT
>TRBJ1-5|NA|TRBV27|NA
CASSLPAGDSNQPQHF
TGTGCCAGCAGTTTACCGGCAGGCGATAGCAATCAGCCCCAGCATTTT
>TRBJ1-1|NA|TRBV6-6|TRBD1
CASGRDRDTEAFF
TGTGCCAGTGGTCGAGACAGGGACACTGAAGCTTTCTTT
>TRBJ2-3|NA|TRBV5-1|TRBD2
CASSLAGGNADTQYF
TGCGCCAGCAGCTTAGCGGGAGGGAATGCAGATACGCAGTATTTT
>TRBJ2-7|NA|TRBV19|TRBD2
CASRDLAGGGEQYF
TGTGCCAGTAGAGACTTAGCGGGAGGAGGCGAGCAGTACTTC
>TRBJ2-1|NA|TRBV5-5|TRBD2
CASSRSGLGNNEQFF
TGTGCCAGCAGCCGCTCGGGACTAGGGAACAATGAGCAGTTCTTC
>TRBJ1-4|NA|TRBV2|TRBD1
CASSGRTGGPLFF
TGTGCCAGCAGTGGCAGGACAGGAGGGCCACTGTTTTTT
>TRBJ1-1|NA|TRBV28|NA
CASSSHPGRLNTEAFF
TGTGCCAGCAGTTCCCATCCCGGACGGTTGAACACTGAAGCTTTCTTT
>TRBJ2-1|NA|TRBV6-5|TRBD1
CASREGGQGRHEQFF
TGTGCCAGCAGGGAGGGGGGACAGGGACGTCATGAGCAGTTCTTC
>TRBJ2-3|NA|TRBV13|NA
CASSFLSDTQYF
TGTGCCAGCAGCTTTCTCTCAGATACGCAGTATTTT
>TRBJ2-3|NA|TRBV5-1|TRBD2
CASSWGAAGARDTQYF
TGCGCCAGCAGCTGGGGGGCAGCGGGAGCCCGCGATACGCAGTATTTT
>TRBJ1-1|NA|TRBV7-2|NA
CASSKLNRVAEAFF
TGTGCCAGCAGCAAACTGAACAGGGTGGCTGAAGCTTTCTTT
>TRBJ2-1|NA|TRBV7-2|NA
CASSLSLAPSNEQFF
TGTGCCAGCAGCTTGTCACTAGCCCCGTCCAATGAGCAGTTCTTC
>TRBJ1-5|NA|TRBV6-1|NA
CASSGDLGNQPQHF
TGTGCCAGCAGTGGCGACCTTGGCAATCAGCCCCAGCATTTT
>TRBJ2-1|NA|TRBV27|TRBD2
CASGTGLAGNEQFF
TGTGCCAGTGGGACGGGACTAGCGGGGAATGAGCAGTTCTTC
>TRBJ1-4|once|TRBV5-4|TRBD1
CASTTGGNEKLFF
TGTGCCAGCACGACAGGGGGGAATGAAAAACTGTTTTTT
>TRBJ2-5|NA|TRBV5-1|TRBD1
CASSFAGQGETQYF
TGCGCCAGCAGTTTTGCCGGACAGGGGGAGACCCAGTACTTC
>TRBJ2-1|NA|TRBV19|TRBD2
CASSIPSGRTVGDEQFF
TGTGCCAGTAGTATCCCGAGCGGGAGGACGGTAGGGGATGAGCAGTTCTTC
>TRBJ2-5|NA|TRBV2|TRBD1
CASGRDSLETQYF
TGTGCCAGCGGACGGGACAGTTTAGAGACCCAGTACTTC
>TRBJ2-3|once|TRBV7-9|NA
CASSPRGSNTQYF
TGTGCCAGCAGCCCCCGGGGGTCAAATACGCAGTATTTT